These 22 T cell receptor beta chains originate from one sample sequenced in a study of identical twins. MiXCR, applied by TCRdb to the 5' RACE reads, yields one record per CDR3 protein. The table lists around 1.7 million distinct CDR3 sequences, roughly a third of them singletons. Sample: cord blood. Source of these receptors: a newborn girl in good health.

This chain joins TRBV2 and TRBJ1-2; weak D call: TRBD1 (5 bases). This CDR3 region has 15 residues. Trimming cost V 3 bases and J 5 bases, with 16 bases left between them. Germline values: CDR1 SNHLY, CDR2 FYNNEI. CDR3 loop: CASSEGWTPIYGYTF. In DNA, the CDR3 is TGTGCCAGCAGTGAGGGATGGACACCCATATATGGCTACACCTTC.

The V and J genes are TRBV20-1 and TRBJ2-2; tentatively, D is TRBD1 (7 bases). The CDR3 has 13 amino acids. CDR1 and CDR2 from the germline V gene are DFQATT and SNEGSKA (reference sequence). Trimming shortened V by 4 bases and J by 6 bases, and 12 bases separated the two germline ends. CDR3 sequence reads: CSATTGRPGELFF. CDR3 nucleotide sequence: TGCAGTGCTACGACAGGGAGGCCCGGGGAGCTGTTTTTT.

This clonotype was detected a few times. V and J are TRBV7-9 and TRBJ2-7; a weak D match, TRBD2 (5 bases). The V gene lost 5 bases and the J gene lost 2 bases, with 10 bases spanning the gap. The CDR3 spans 13 residues. CDR1 SEHNR and CDR2 FQNEAQ come from the germline V gene (reference sequence). The CDR3 is CASSPRAAYEQYF. DNA of the CDR3: TGTGCCAGCAGCCCCCGAGCGGCCTACGAGCAGTACTTC.

The sample holds a few counts of this clonotype. The chain uses TRBV18 and TRBJ2-5, with 8 positions matching TRBD1. The germline V gene encodes CDR1 KGHSH and CDR2 LQKENI. The V segment lost 6 bases and the J segment 0 bases; nucleotides outside the gene matches: 9. The CDR3 is made up of 16 amino acids. CDR3 sequence (DNA): TGTGCCAGCTCCCCCGAGGACAGGGAGTACCAAGAGACCCAGTACTTC. Translated, it gives CASSPEDREYQETQYF. The full variable domain, in which reference TRBV18 and TRBJ2-5 provide the parts outside the CDR3, is NAGVMQNPRHLVRRRGQEARLRCSPMKGHSHVYWYRQLPEEGLKFMVYLQKENIIDESGMPKERFSAEFPKEGPSILRIQQVVRGDSAAYFCASSPEDREYQETQYFGPGTRLLVL.

The rearrangement joins TRBV11-2 to TRBJ1-6; D unclear. CDR3 size: 15 residues. Germline loops: CDR1 SGHAT, CDR2 FQNNGV. V was shortened by 1 base and J by 3 bases, with 7 bases between the two germline ends. The CDR3 sequence is CASSLGHLYNSPLHF. CDR3 DNA sequence: TGTGCCAGCAGCTTAGGCCACCTCTATAATTCACCCCTCCACTTT.

This clonotype was counted only a few times. V usage is TRBV5-1 and J usage is TRBJ2-7, with 9 bases that match TRBD2. The trim removed 5 bases at V and 3 bases at J, leaving 6 bases unmatched. This CDR3 is 14 amino acids long. In germline, CDR1 is SGHRS, CDR2 YFSETQ. This CDR3 reads CASRPGTSNYEQYF. The CDR3 nucleotides are TGCGCCAGCAGACCCGGGACTAGCAACTACGAGCAGTACTTC. Full variable domain (remainder filled in from reference TRBV5-1 and TRBJ2-7): KAGVTQTPRYLIKTRGQQVTLSCSPISGHRSVSWYQQTPGQGLQFLFEYFSETQRNKGNFPGRFSGRQFSNSRSEMNVSTLELGDSALYLCASRPGTSNYEQYFGPGTRLTVT.

This clonotype was detected a few times. The V and J genes are TRBV5-1 and TRBJ1-4; the D is unclear. The CDR3 totals 13 residues. Germline V lookup: CDR1 SGHRS, CDR2 YFSETQ. V lost 5 bases to trimming and J lost 3 bases, with 8 bases between them. This CDR3 reads CASRGGPNEKLFF. CDR3 sequence (DNA): TGCGCCAGCAGAGGTGGACCTAATGAAAAACTGTTTTTT.

The chain couples TRBV27 to TRBJ2-7, with D maybe TRBD2 (5 bases). Per germline, CDR1 MNHEY and CDR2 SMNVEV (reference sequence). Trimming shortened V by 0 bases and J by 2 bases, and 14 bases separated the two germline ends. This CDR3 spans 16 amino acids. The CDR3 loop is CASSLSYSPGTYEQYF. The CDR3, as DNA: TGTGCCAGCAGTTTATCCTATAGTCCCGGGACCTACGAGCAGTACTTC.

The genes are TRBV7-2 and TRBJ2-2; possible D gene TRBD2, 6 bases. The CDR3 covers 16 residues. With 2 bases removed from V and 3 bases from J, the gap between germline ends came to 13 bases. In germline, CDR1 is SGHTA, CDR2 FQGNSA. For the CDR3, the DNA is TGTGCCAGCAGCTTAAAAGTGACTAGTTACACCGGGGAGCTGTTTTTT. This translates into CASSLKVTSYTGELFF.

V gene TRBV4-2 combines with J gene TRBJ1-1; unclear D gene. Per germline, CDR1 LGHNA and CDR2 YNFKEQ. V shed 2 bases and J shed 1 base, with 11 bases lying between them. This CDR3 is 15 amino acids long. The CDR3 protein is CASSQSIGRNTEAFF. The CDR3, as DNA: TGTGCCAGCAGCCAATCGATTGGACGGAACACTGAAGCTTTCTTT.

This clonotype was seen more than once but under ten times. The chain uses TRBV6-5 and TRBJ2-4; D possibly uses TRBD1 or TRBD2 (5 bases each). Germline V gives CDR1 MNHEY, CDR2 SVGAGI. Deletions cut 5 bases from V and 0 bases from J, with 14 bases between. This CDR3 comprises 16 residues. This CDR3 reads CASSPGAALAKNIQYF. CDR3 bases: TGTGCCAGCAGTCCCGGGGCGGCTCTAGCCAAAAACATTCAGTACTTC.

The rearrangement uses TRBV27 and TRBJ2-1, with D possibly matching TRBD1 (6 bases). The CDR3 spans 13 residues. In germline, CDR1 is MNHEY, CDR2 SMNVEV (reference sequence). V gave up 3 bases and J gave up 9 bases, with 12 bases separating them. DNA of the CDR3: TGTGCCAGCAGTTTGGGGCGGACAGCTGAGCAGTTCTTC. Translating gives CASSLGRTAEQFF.

The genes are TRBV29-1 and TRBJ1-2; TRBD1 matches at 8 bases. The V and J ends lost 4 bases and 2 bases, in that order; junction bases with no gene match: 0. The CDR3 sequence is 12 residues long. Germline V gene lookup returns CDR1 SQVTM and CDR2 ANQGSEA. The CDR3 loop reads CSVAGGNYGYTF. In DNA form, the CDR3 reads TGCAGCGTTGCAGGGGGCAACTATGGCTACACCTTC.

The rearrangement uses TRBV6-1 and TRBJ1-5; D call uncertain. The CDR3 is made up of 13 amino acids. In germline, CDR1 is MNHNS, CDR2 SASEGT. V was clipped by 4 bases and J by 7 bases, with 11 bases between them. CDR3 protein: CASSGGFNQPQHF. Written as DNA, the CDR3 is TGTGCCAGCAGTGGAGGGTTCAACCAGCCCCAGCATTTT.

The chain recombines TRBV3-1 with TRBJ2-1; perhaps TRBD2 as D (7 bases). CDR1 LGHDT and CDR2 YNNKEL come from the germline V gene (reference sequence). This CDR3 is built from 14 residues. V was shortened by 6 bases and J by 10 bases, with 19 bases between the two germline ends. CDR3 nucleotide sequence: TGTGCCAGCAGTCCAAGGTCGGGGGGCCGGGAGCAGTTCTTC. It codes for CASSPRSGGREQFF.

CDR3: CASSLRQDTVNEQFF. CDR3 DNA: TGTGCCAGCAGCTTGAGACAGGATACAGTCAATGAGCAGTTCTTC. This chain connects TRBV7-8 to TRBJ2-1; weak D call: TRBD1 (6 bases). This CDR3 spans 15 amino acids. The V and J ends lost 3 bases and 6 bases respectively, with 15 bases between them. Germline-derived CDR1 and CDR2 are SGHVS and FQNEAQ.

The chain couples TRBV6-2 or TRBV6-3 to TRBJ2-1; D is unresolved. V dropped 9 bases and J dropped 7 bases, with 4 bases sitting between them. Germline CDR1 is MNHEY and CDR2 is SVGEGT. The CDR3 loop spans 9 amino acids. The DNA for the CDR3 is TGTGCCAGGAAAAATGAGCAGTTCTTC. Its protein product is CARKNEQFF.

As for this clonotype: At one end, the junction sequence differs from germline, possibly due to a read error. The rearrangement joins TRBV5-6 to TRBJ2-5; 9 bases fit TRBD2. Germline CDR1 is SGHDT and CDR2 is YYEEEE. The CDR3 extends over 14 amino acids. CDR3 loop: CAGSLGGGEETQYF. Written as DNA, the CDR3 is TGTGCCGGCAGCTTGGGCGGGGGGGAAGAGACCCAGTACTTC. Based on the CDR3 plus reference TRBV5-6 and TRBJ2-5, the full variable domain is DAGVTQSPTHLIKTRGQQVTLRCSPKSGHDTVSWYQQALGQGPQFIFQYYEEEERQRGNFPDRFSGHQFPNYSSELNVNALLLGDSALYLCAGSLGGGEETQYFGPGTRLLVL.

The chain carries TRBV4-1 and TRBJ2-1, with TRBD2 identical over 11 bases. Judging by the DNA end, TRBJ2-7 fits better; the J call may be wrong. CDR1 MGHRA and CDR2 YSYEKL come from the germline V gene. This CDR3 has 19 amino acids. The CDR3 is CASSQVPSGRFRSYNEQYF. Here the CDR3 DNA reads TGCGCCAGCAGCCAAGTTCCTAGCGGGAGGTTTCGCTCCTACAATGAGCAGTACTTC.

The rearrangement links TRBV15 to TRBJ2-4; TRBD1 is a possible D gene (5 bases). The CDR3 is 15 amino acids. The germline V and J ends were trimmed by 4 bases and 3 bases, with 13 bases remaining between them. CDR1 is LNHNV and CDR2 is YYDKDF in the germline V gene (reference sequence). This CDR3 is CATSTRAVGKNIQYF. The CDR3 DNA sequence: TGTGCCACCAGCACCAGGGCGGTGGGCAAAAACATTCAGTACTTC. The whole variable domain, filled in from reference TRBV15 and TRBJ2-4, reads DAMVIQNPRYQVTQFGKPVTLSCSQTLNHNVMYWYQQKSSQAPKLLFHYYDKDFNNEADTPDNFQSRRPNTSFCFLDIRSPGLGDTAMYLCATSTRAVGKNIQYFGAGTRLSVL.

In this sample, this clonotype turned up a few times. The J gene is TRBJ2-1, the V gene TRBV20-1; no clear D. The CDR3 totals 15 residues. Germline V gives CDR1 DFQATT, CDR2 SNEGSKA (reference sequence). The V gene lost 3 bases and the J gene lost 0 bases, with 12 bases spanning the gap. In DNA form, the CDR3 reads TGCAGTGCTAGTATCCGGGCTAGCTCCTACAATGAGCAGTTCTTC. This translates into CSASIRASSYNEQFF.

For the CDR3, the DNA is TGTGCCAGCAGCACCCAGACAGGGGTTAAAGGGGTTCGGTATGGCTACACCTTC. Amino acids: CASSTQTGVKGVRYGYTF. The chain recombines TRBV21-1 with TRBJ1-2; the tabulated D call, TRBD1, remains unverified against the DNA. TRBV21-1 is recorded as a pseudogene. There are 18 residues in the CDR3.